A single sample is the source of the 9 T cell receptor beta chains below, sequenced in a study of blood T cells in healthy people across ages (dated by TCRdb to between 2014 and 2017). Libraries were built with 5' RACE. The run used an Illumina HiSeq 2500. A second 7 to 11 cycle PCR used a sample-barcoded 5' primer and a J-beta primer mix. TCRdb reran the public reads through fastp at Q25 and MiXCR, keeping productive beta chains. Merged by CDR3 protein, the rows form single entries marked with the most common genes and DNA. In all, the sample holds hundreds of thousands of distinct CDR3 sequences, and around three fifths of those were seen once. The ten largest clones represent more than 25% of the sample. Sequences were obtained from blood. These receptors originate from a man aged 40-55 years in good health.

This clonotype was seen a handful of times. The chain recombines TRBV7-2 with TRBJ2-7; D is uncertain. CDR1 SGHTA and CDR2 FQGNSA come from the germline V gene. The V and J ends lost 3 bases and 5 bases respectively, with 11 bases between them. The CDR3 is 13 amino acids. CDR3 DNA sequence: TGTGCCAGCAGCTTTAAGTCTGGGGACGAGCAGTACTTC. Its protein is CASSFKSGDEQYF.

The rearrangement uses TRBV29-1 and TRBJ2-2, with D perhaps assigned TRBD1 or TRBD2 (5 bases each). This CDR3 comprises 14 residues. Trimming stripped 4 bases from V and 5 bases from J, with 14 bases between. Germline V lookup: CDR1 SQVTM, CDR2 ANQGSEA. The chain's CDR3 is CSVAPGTLTGELFF. Here the CDR3 DNA reads TGCAGCGTTGCCCCCGGGACGTTGACCGGGGAGCTGTTTTTT.

A few counts support this clonotype. In nucleotides, the CDR3 is TGTGCCAGCTCACCGTGGTACGAGCAGTACTTC. It encodes CASSPWYEQYF. The chain uses TRBV18 and TRBJ2-7; D unresolved. CDR1 is KGHSH and CDR2 is LQKENI in the germline V gene. V was trimmed by 3 bases and J by 4 bases, leaving 4 bases between them. The CDR3 has 11 amino acids.

This chain uses TRBV7-2 with TRBJ2-7; 15 bases are a match to TRBD2. CDR1 and CDR2 (germline): SGHTA, FQGNSA. With 1 base clipped from V and 6 bases from J, the junction kept 7 bases outside the gene matches. The CDR3 runs 17 residues. The DNA for the CDR3 is TGTGCCAGCAGCTTAGATGGGACTAGCGGGGGGTCGGGCGAGCAGTACTTC. This sequence encodes CASSLDGTSGGSGEQYF.

The rearrangement links TRBV7-9 to TRBJ1-6; the D is unclear. The V gene lost 5 bases and the J gene lost 9 bases, with 20 bases spanning the gap. This CDR3 region has 16 residues. Looked up from germline, CDR1 is SEHNR and CDR2 is FQNEAQ (reference sequence). As DNA, the CDR3 is TGTGCCAGCAGCCTTATAAAGGTGGTTATCGGTTCACCCCTCCACTTT. Translation: CASSLIKVVIGSPLHF.

The chain couples TRBV6-4 to TRBJ2-2; D uncertain. Trimming removed 2 bases at V and 4 bases at J, with 11 bases between. The germline V gene encodes CDR1 MRHNA and CDR2 SNTAGT. This CDR3 contains 15 residues. The CDR3: CASSDSNSATGELFF. The CDR3 bases are TGTGCCAGCAGTGACAGCAACTCGGCCACCGGGGAGCTGTTTTTT.

In this sample, this clonotype turned up a few times. V usage is TRBV6-1 and J usage is TRBJ2-7; 7 bases match TRBD1. The trim removed 6 bases at V and 3 bases at J, leaving 2 bases unmatched. This CDR3 is 12 amino acids long. Germline assignment: CDR1 MNHNS and CDR2 SASEGT. The CDR3 DNA sequence: TGTGCCAGCAGGGACAGGATCTACGAGCAGTACTTC. Translated: CASRDRIYEQYF.

The chain couples TRBV6-2 or TRBV6-3 to TRBJ2-7; D remains unclear. The J call is uncertain, as TRBJ2-5 better fits the DNA end. CDR3 length equals 13 residues. The germline V gene encodes CDR1 MNHEY and CDR2 SVGEGT. The CDR3, as DNA: TGTGCCAGCAGTTACTTGGCGAGGGAGACCCAGTACTTC. Its protein is CASSYLARETQYF.

V is TRBV27 and J is TRBJ2-5, with TRBD2 identical over 8 bases. V shed 5 bases and J 5 bases; nucleotides not matched to a gene: 13. CDR3 size: 16 residues. The germline V gene encodes CDR1 MNHEY and CDR2 SMNVEV (reference sequence). CDR3 loop: CASSPIGLAGAETQYF. The CDR3 region has the DNA TGTGCCAGCAGTCCCATCGGGCTAGCGGGTGCGGAGACCCAGTACTTC.